The 9 T cell receptor beta chains below come from one sample, sequenced in a study of shared clonotypes between healthy human individuals. Profiled with immunoSEQ multiplex PCR; TCRdb holds only in-frame clones, not every one. The sample records more than 1.2 million clones, 97% to 99% being singletons. Sequenced sample: naive CD4+ T cells sorted from blood. Noted subset: CD45RA+ positively selected. The receptor set was obtained from a man younger than 40 in good health.

Notes on this clone: The sample has other DNA sequences that encode this CDR3 too. CDR3 residues: CASSLGTRGETQYF. The CDR3 bases are TGTGCCAGCAGTTTAGGGACTAGGGGGGAGACCCAGTACTTC. The genes are TRBV27 and TRBJ2-5; 8 nucleotides line up with TRBD2. CDR3 length: 14 residues. V lost 2 bases, J lost 5 bases, and 4 bases stayed unmatched. Germline assignment: CDR1 MNHEY and CDR2 SMNVEV (reference sequence).

This chain connects TRBV6-6 to TRBJ2-1, with TRBD2 identical over 14 bases. Germline CDR1 reads MNHNY; CDR2 reads SVGAGI (reference sequence). This CDR3 spans 16 amino acids. V was clipped by 5 bases and J by 8 bases; unmatched bases: 8. This CDR3 reads CASSPGLAGGSHEQFF. Written as DNA, the CDR3 is TGTGCCAGCAGTCCAGGACTAGCGGGAGGTAGTCATGAGCAGTTCTTC.

The chain has TRBV7-9 and TRBJ2-3, with D maybe TRBD1 (6 bases). CDR1 and CDR2 (germline): SEHNR, FQNEAQ (reference sequence). CDR3 length equals 14 residues. V gave up 6 bases and J gave up 2 bases, with 12 bases separating them. The CDR3 sequence is CASSWTAFTDTQYF. The CDR3 coding sequence is TGTGCCAGCAGTTGGACAGCATTCACAGATACGCAGTATTTT.

The rearrangement links TRBV7-2 to TRBJ2-1; weak D call: TRBD1 (5 bases). Trimming pared 1 base from V and 4 bases from J, leaving 11 bases between. Per germline, CDR1 SGHTA and CDR2 FQGNSA. This CDR3 region has 15 residues. The CDR3 DNA is TGTGCCAGCAGCTTAGGGGGCCCAGCTTACAATGAGCAGTTCTTC. It codes for CASSLGGPAYNEQFF.

The CDR3 DNA follows: TGTGCCAGCAGCCACCGGGACTACCCATACGAGCAGTACTTC. Translation: CASSHRDYPYEQYF. The rearrangement links TRBV7-9 to TRBJ2-7, with TRBD2 matching over 7 bases. Germline values: CDR1 SEHNR, CDR2 FQNEAQ (reference sequence). V shed 5 bases and J 4 bases; nucleotides not matched to a gene: 8. The CDR3 is made up of 14 amino acids.

This clone was counted a single time. The genes are TRBV7-2 and TRBJ2-1; D is unresolved. Germline V lookup: CDR1 SGHTA, CDR2 FQGNSA. The CDR3 sequence is 15 residues long. Trimming took off 2 bases at V and 5 bases at J, with 13 bases between the two ends. The DNA of the CDR3 is TGTGCCAGCAGCTTAAGCCCAGTAAGGGACAATGAGCAGTTCTTC. It codes for CASSLSPVRDNEQFF.

This chain uses TRBV25-1 with TRBJ1-4; 7 bases align to TRBD1. Germline V lookup: CDR1 MGHDK, CDR2 SYGVNS. This CDR3 is 14 amino acids long. V lost 6 bases to trimming and J lost 4 bases; unmatched junction nucleotides: 5. The CDR3 reads CASRRTGINEKLFF. CDR3 coding DNA: TGTGCCAGCAGACGGACAGGAATTAATGAAAAACTGTTTTTT.

The table lists this clone with a count of one. The chain links TRBV5-6 to TRBJ2-7; D is unclear. CDR3 length: 15 residues. V dropped 0 bases and J dropped 4 bases, with 14 bases sitting between them. Germline V gives CDR1 SGHDT, CDR2 YYEEEE. The CDR3 bases are TGTGCCAGCAGCTTGGCCGGGCCAGGCCCTTACGAGCAGTACTTC. Protein: CASSLAGPGPYEQYF.

The gene calls are TRBV5-5 and TRBJ2-1; D tentatively reads TRBD1 or TRBD2 (5 bases each). V was cut by 0 bases and J by 4 bases, with 14 bases left in between. This CDR3 is 16 amino acids long. Germline CDR1 is SGHKS and CDR2 is YYEKEE (reference sequence). CDR3 in amino acids: CASSLGFFGGYNEQFF. CDR3 nucleotides: TGTGCCAGCAGCTTGGGGTTCTTTGGGGGATACAATGAGCAGTTCTTC.